This paragraph covers one T cell receptor (beta chain) sequence. The antigen remains unidentified. The RNA input was roughly 0.45 to 1 ug, and it was reverse transcribed with random hexamers. Across 54 Vbeta and 13 Jbeta, immunoSEQ multiplex PCR amplified TCR beta CDR3. TCRdb reanalysed the immunoSEQ multiplex PCR reads using MiXCR and keeps one entry per CDR3 protein. The sample carries around 110,000 distinct CDR3 sequences, roughly 94% recorded once. This entry comes from a study of CD8 T cells in Susac syndrome. Notes on the study in general: Individuals included in the TCR sequencing and HLA analysis were acknowledged by the study to be relatively few in number.

J lost 0 bases, V lost 2 bases, and 6 bases had no gene match. The CDR3 consists of 18 residues. Germline CDR1 reads SGHRS; CDR2 reads YFSETQ. Sequencing input: CD8+ T cells from PBMCs. V usage is TRBV5-1 and J usage is TRBJ2-3, with 13 bases that match TRBD2. The origin of this receptor is a human donor with Susac syndrome. The CDR3 spells CASSFTSGGAGSTDTQYF. Written as DNA, the CDR3 is TGCGCCAGCAGCTTCACTAGCGGGGGGGCCGGTAGCACAGATACGCAGTATTTT.